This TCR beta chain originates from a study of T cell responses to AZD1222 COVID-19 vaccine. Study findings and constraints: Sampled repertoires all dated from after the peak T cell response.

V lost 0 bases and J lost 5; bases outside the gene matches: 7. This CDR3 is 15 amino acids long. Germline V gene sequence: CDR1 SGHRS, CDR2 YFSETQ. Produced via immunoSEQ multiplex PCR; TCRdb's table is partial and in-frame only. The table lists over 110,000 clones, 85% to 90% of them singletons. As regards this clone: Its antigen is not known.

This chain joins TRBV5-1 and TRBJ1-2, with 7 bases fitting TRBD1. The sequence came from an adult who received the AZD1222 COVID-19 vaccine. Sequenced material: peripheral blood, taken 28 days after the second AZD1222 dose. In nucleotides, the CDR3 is TGCGCCAGCAGCTTGGCCGAGGGGGCTGGATATGGCTACACCTTC. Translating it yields CASSLAEGAGYGYTF.